This T cell receptor (beta chain) was captured in a study of blood T cell repertoires in COVID-19. Study background: The origin of the acute and convalescent COVID-19 samples was the United States, Italy and Spain.

As processed by the authors: Amplification of reference gene primers provided the estimated nucleated cell counts. Sequencing used immunoSEQ multiplex PCR; TCRdb keeps in-frame clones, though not all of them. V and J calls and clone size follow that table, whereas D and trimming were derived from the DNA. The data hold around 380,000 clones, with around 87% observed a single time. This study enrolled people aged about 18 to 90 from about 24 US geographic areas. Membership in each cohort depended on participant-reported clinical history. V was cut by 5 bases and J by 8 bases, with 9 bases left in between. In germline, CDR1 is GTSNPN, CDR2 SVGIG (reference sequence). The CDR3 is 11 amino acids.

This receptor was taken from a young man who had recovered from COVID-19. Sequenced material: PBMCs or T cells enriched from blood (not recorded which). J is TRBJ1-4 and V is TRBV30; D ambiguous. The CDR3 DNA sequence: TGTGCCTGGGGGCGCGGGGAAAAACTGTTTTTT. It codes for CAWGRGEKLFF.